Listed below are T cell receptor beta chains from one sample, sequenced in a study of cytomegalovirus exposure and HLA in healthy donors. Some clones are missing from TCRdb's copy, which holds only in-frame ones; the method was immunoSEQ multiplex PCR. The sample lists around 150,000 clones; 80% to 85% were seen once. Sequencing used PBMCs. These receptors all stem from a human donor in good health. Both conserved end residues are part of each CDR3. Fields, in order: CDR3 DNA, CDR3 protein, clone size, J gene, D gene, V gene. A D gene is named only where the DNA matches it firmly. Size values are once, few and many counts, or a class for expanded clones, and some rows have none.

TGCAGCTCGCGGGACGGCCCCTACCAAAAACTGTTTTTT	CSSRDGPYQKLFF	NA	TRBJ1-4	NA	TRBV29-1
TGTGCCAGCATCGTTCGGCGGGGATCCTACGAGCAGTACTTC	CASIVRRGSYEQYF	once	TRBJ2-7	NA	TRBV2
TGTGCCAGCAGTTACTCAGGAGTTGGCAATCAGCCCCAGCATTTT	CASSYSGVGNQPQHF	few	TRBJ1-5	NA	TRBV6-5
TGTGCCAGCAGCCCGGACAGGGCGAAGACCCAGTACTTC	CASSPDRAKTQYF	few	TRBJ2-5	TRBD1	TRBV7-7
TGTGCCAGCAGCGACCCCCGGACAGGGGTCGTCAACACTGAAGCTTTCTTT	CASSDPRTGVVNTEAFF	NA	TRBJ1-1	TRBD1	TRBV9
TGTGCCAGCGGCCAACATCGACAGGGACCGTCCCTCTACGAGCAGTACTTC	CASGQHRQGPSLYEQYF	NA	TRBJ2-7	TRBD1	TRBV27
TGCAGCGTTATAGGGGCCGGAAGAGCTTACGGGCAGTACTTC	CSVIGAGRAYGQYF	NA	TRBJ2-7	NA	TRBV29-1
TGTGCCAGCAGCCCTCGGACAGGCTCGGACGAGCAGTACTTC	CASSPRTGSDEQYF	NA	TRBJ2-7	TRBD1	TRBV7-9
TGCGCCACCCGGGGGAGTTGGGAGCAGTACTTC	CATRGSWEQYF	few	TRBJ2-7	NA	TRBV10-2
TGTGCCAGCAGTGAGAACAGGGGAAACGGGGAGCTGTTTTTT	CASSENRGNGELFF	NA	TRBJ2-2	TRBD1	TRBV2
TGTGCCAGCAGCTGGGGCGACGGCGGCTATGGCTACACCTTC	CASSWGDGGYGYTF	NA	TRBJ1-2	NA	TRBV5-5
TGTGCCAGCAGCTTAGGGCTAGCGGGGAGTTACGAGCAGTACTTC	CASSLGLAGSYEQYF	NA	TRBJ2-7	TRBD2	TRBV13
TGTGCCAGCAGCTTATCGGGGGGTCATGGCTACACCTTC	CASSLSGGHGYTF	NA	TRBJ1-2	NA	TRBV7-3
TGTGCCAGCAGTTCACAGTCTTCGGGGGCCAACGTCCTGACTTTC	CASSSQSSGANVLTF	NA	TRBJ2-6	NA	TRBV9
TGTGCCAGCAACCATGGGAGGGGGGGCCTTAGGACGCAGTATTTT	CASNHGRGGLRTQYF	NA	TRBJ2-3	NA	TRBV6-5